Listed below are T cell receptor beta chains from one sample, sequenced in a study of cytomegalovirus exposure and HLA in healthy donors. The repertoire was sequenced with immunoSEQ multiplex PCR; TCRdb's copy has only in-frame clones and lacks some. The sample lists roughly 130,000 clones; 75% to 85% were seen once. The specimen sequenced was PBMCs. These receptors came from a man younger than 45 in good health and CMV-seronegative. CDR3s include the opening cysteine and the closing phenylalanine or tryptophan.

V gene: TRBV10-3; CDR3 protein: CAISEGWTGGGSGLEQYF
V gene: TRBV28; CDR3 protein: CASSPDSSSYEQYF
V gene: TRBV6-4; CDR3 protein: CASSPGEGYYNEQFF
V gene: TRBV5-1; CDR3 protein: CATSGTSNTGELFF
V gene: TRBV27; CDR3 protein: CASSSGTGVTEAFF
V gene: TRBV28; CDR3 protein: CASVLAGEYEQYF
V gene: TRBV28; CDR3 protein: CASTWGGQPQHF
V gene: TRBV7-8; CDR3 protein: CASSRDRALLHSSYEQYF
V gene: TRBV27; CDR3 protein: CASSPRVTSYTYEQYF
V gene: TRBV28; CDR3 protein: CASSLWSFAAVGTGELFF
V gene: TRBV27; CDR3 protein: CASSLMGRGEKLFF
V gene: TRBV25-1; CDR3 protein: CASSATPLGRQETQYF
V gene: TRBV5-1; CDR3 protein: CASSMSGNGYNEQFF
V gene: TRBV6-5; CDR3 protein: CASSWSGTGEAFF
V gene: TRBV19; CDR3 protein: CASSYAAGGLGEQYF
V gene: TRBV5-6; CDR3 protein: CASSLPSGILSYEQYF
V gene: TRBV7-9; CDR3 protein: CASSLDVREAFF
V gene: TRBV28; CDR3 protein: CASSSGRGYEQYF
V gene: TRBV7-8; CDR3 protein: CASSFHGQGNLYEQYF
V gene: TRBV11-1; CDR3 protein: CASSNRPTGTGQETQYF
V gene: TRBV4-2; CDR3 protein: CASSLGQGLSEQYF
V gene: TRBV7-9; CDR3 protein: CASGGGETQYF
V gene: TRBV6-4; CDR3 protein: CASSDSGASYNEQFF
V gene: TRBV14; CDR3 protein: CASSQEDSRWRGPYLKYEQYF
V gene: TRBV7-3; CDR3 protein: CASSPWGGEQFF
V gene: TRBV6-1; CDR3 protein: CASSPPGTGEDGYTF
V gene: TRBV5-1; CDR3 protein: CASKLGIGSYNEQFF
V gene: TRBV5-1; CDR3 protein: CASSFPLTGGANTEAFF
V gene: TRBV6-5; CDR3 protein: CASSYPQAYEQYF
V gene: TRBV28; CDR3 protein: CASSVPGRRQAGGWRETQYF
V gene: TRBV4-1; CDR3 protein: CASSQEGLAENTGELFF
V gene: TRBV11-2; CDR3 protein: CASSFGLAGDEQYF
V gene: TRBV23-1; CDR3 protein: CASSLSTARRLAGNYNEQFF
V gene: TRBV7-9; CDR3 protein: CASSHRQGINTGELFF
V gene: TRBV4-3; CDR3 protein: CASSQGWGGSSETQYF
V gene: TRBV4-3; CDR3 protein: CASSQEAGVRSEAFF
V gene: TRBV13; CDR3 protein: CASSYMGRDGEKLFF